Given below is one T cell receptor (beta chain) in context. Its antigen is unknown. The data originate from a study of cytomegalovirus exposure and HLA in healthy donors. General study points: TCR beta sequences reportedly predicted most subjects' HLA-A and HLA-B alleles accurately.

Per germline, CDR1 MNHEY and CDR2 SVGAGI. CDR3 size: 12 residues. V was trimmed by 6 bases and J by 6 bases, leaving 6 bases between them. The PCR employed 60 Vbeta primers together with 13 Jbeta primers. Original data processing: The count from a later analysis was some 76 million unique TCR beta chains, around 11 million of them shared. TCRdb's copy holds only in-frame clones and misses some; the assay was immunoSEQ multiplex PCR. That table gives V, J and clone size, and the DNA gave D and trimming. The sample records 220,000 or so clones, approximately 79% being singletons. Although they were nominally healthy when sampled, donors likely had unrecorded immune exposures.

What was sequenced was PBMCs. This TCR was sampled from a man in his fifties or sixties in good health and CMV-seronegative. V is TRBV6-5 and J is TRBJ1-6; no reliable D call. CDR3 residues: CASRFRNSPLHF. CDR3 DNA sequence: TGTGCCAGCAGGTTCCGTAATTCACCCCTCCACTTT.